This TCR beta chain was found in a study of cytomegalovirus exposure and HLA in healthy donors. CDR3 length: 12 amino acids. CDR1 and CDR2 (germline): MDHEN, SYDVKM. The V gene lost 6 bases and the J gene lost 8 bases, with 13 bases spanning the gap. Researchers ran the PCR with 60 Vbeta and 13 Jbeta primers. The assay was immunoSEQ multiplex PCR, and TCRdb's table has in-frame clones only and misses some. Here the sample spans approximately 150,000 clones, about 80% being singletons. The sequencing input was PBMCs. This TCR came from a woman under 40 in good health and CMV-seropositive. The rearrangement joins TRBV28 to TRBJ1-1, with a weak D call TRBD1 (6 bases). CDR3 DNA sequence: TGTGCCAGCAGGCTCCCTCAGGGGGAAGCTTTCTTT. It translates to CASRLPQGEAFF.